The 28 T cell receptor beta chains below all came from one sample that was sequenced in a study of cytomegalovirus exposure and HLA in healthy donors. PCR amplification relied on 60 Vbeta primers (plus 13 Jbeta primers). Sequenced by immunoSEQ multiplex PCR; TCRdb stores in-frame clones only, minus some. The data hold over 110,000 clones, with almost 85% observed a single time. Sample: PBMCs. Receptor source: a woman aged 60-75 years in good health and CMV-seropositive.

CDR3 sequence reads: CASGGLDPYEQYF. CDR3 sequence (DNA): TGTGCCAGCGGCGGACTGGATCCCTACGAGCAGTACTTC. This rearrangement joins TRBV6-4 to TRBJ2-7, with D perhaps TRBD2 (5 bases). The V and J ends lost 8 bases and 2 bases respectively, with 13 bases between them. The CDR3 has 13 amino acids. Germline V gives CDR1 MRHNA, CDR2 SNTAGT.

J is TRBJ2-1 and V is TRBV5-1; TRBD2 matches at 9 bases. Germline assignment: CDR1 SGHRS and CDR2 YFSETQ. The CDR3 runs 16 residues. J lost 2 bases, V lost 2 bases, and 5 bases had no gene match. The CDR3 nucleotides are TGCGCCAGCAGCTTCAGCGGGAGGACCCCCTACAATGAGCAGTTCTTC. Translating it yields CASSFSGRTPYNEQFF.

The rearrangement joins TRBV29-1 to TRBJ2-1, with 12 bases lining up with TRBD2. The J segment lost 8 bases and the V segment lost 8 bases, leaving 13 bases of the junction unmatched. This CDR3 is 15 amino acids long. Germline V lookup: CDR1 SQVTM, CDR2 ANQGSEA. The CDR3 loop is CSLACLAGGPDEQFF. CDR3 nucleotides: TGCAGCCTTGCTTGTCTAGCGGGAGGGCCGGATGAGCAGTTCTTC.

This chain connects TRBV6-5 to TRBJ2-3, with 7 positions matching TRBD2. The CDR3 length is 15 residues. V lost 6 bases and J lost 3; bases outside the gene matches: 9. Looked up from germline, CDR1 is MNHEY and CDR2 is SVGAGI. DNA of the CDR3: TGTGCCAGCAGGCCAGTAGCGGGTCTGACAGATACGCAGTATTTT. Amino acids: CASRPVAGLTDTQYF.

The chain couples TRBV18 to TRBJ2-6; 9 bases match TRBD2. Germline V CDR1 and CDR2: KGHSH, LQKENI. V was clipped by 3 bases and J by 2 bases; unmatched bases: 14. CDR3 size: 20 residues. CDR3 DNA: TGTGCCAGCTCACCGGGACTTGGAGACTCTAGCGGGACTGGGGCCAACGTCCTGACTTTC. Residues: CASSPGLGDSSGTGANVLTF.

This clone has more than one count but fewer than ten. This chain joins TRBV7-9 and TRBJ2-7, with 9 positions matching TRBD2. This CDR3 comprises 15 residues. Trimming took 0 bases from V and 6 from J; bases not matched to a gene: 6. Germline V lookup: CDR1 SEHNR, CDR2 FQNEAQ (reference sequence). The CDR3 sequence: CASSLASGRRVEQYF. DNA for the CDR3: TGTGCCAGCAGCTTAGCCAGCGGGAGGAGGGTCGAGCAGTACTTC.

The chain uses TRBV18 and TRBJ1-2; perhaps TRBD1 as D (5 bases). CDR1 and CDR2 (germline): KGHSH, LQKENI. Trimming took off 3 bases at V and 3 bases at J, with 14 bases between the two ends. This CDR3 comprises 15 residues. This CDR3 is CASSPGGTEDYGYTF. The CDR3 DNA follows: TGTGCCAGCTCACCGGGGGGGACGGAAGACTATGGCTACACCTTC. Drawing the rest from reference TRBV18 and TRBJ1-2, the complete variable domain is NAGVMQNPRHLVRRRGQEARLRCSPMKGHSHVYWYRQLPEEGLKFMVYLQKENIIDESGMPKERFSAEFPKEGPSILRIQQVVRGDSAAYFCASSPGGTEDYGYTFGSGTRLTVV.

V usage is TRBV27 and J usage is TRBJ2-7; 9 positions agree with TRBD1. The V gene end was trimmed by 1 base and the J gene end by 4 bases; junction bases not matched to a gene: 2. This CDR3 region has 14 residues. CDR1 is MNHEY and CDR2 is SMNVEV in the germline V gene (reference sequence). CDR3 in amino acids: CASSLLTGGYEQYF. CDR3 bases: TGTGCCAGCAGTTTATTGACAGGGGGGTACGAGCAGTACTTC.

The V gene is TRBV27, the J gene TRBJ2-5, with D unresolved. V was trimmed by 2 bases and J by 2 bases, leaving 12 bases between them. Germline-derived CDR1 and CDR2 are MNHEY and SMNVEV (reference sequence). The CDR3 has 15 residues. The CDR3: CASSLMGQQQETQYF. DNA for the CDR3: TGTGCCAGCAGTTTAATGGGCCAGCAACAAGAGACCCAGTACTTC.

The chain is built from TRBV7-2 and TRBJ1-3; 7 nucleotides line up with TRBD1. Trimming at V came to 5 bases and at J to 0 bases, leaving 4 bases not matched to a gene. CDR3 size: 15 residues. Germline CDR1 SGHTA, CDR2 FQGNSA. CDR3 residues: CASSLGQSSGNTIYF. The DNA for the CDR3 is TGTGCCAGCAGCCTGGGACAGAGCTCTGGAAACACCATATATTTT.

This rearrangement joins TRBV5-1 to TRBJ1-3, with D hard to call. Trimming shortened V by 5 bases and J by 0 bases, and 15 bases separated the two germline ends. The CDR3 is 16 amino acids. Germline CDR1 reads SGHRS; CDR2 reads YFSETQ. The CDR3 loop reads CASSLMAASSGNTIYF. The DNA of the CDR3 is TGCGCCAGCAGTTTAATGGCGGCGAGCTCTGGAAACACCATATATTTT.

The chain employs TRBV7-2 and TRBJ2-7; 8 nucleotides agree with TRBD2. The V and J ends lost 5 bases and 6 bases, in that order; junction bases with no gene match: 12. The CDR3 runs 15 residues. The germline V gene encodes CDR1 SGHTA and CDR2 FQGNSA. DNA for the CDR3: TGTGCCAGCAGCGCCTACGGGACTAGTGAAGTCGAGCAGTACTTC. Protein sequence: CASSAYGTSEVEQYF.

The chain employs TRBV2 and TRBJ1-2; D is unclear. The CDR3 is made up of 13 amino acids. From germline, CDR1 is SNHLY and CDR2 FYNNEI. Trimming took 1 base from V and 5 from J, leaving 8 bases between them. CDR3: CASSEDQIYGYTF. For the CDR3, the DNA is TGTGCCAGCAGTGAAGACCAGATATATGGCTACACCTTC. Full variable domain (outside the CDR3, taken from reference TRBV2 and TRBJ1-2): EPEVTQTPSHQVTQMGQEVILRCVPISNHLYFYWYRQILGQKVEFLVSFYNNEISEKSEIFDDQFSVERPDGSNFTLKIRSTKLEDSAMYFCASSEDQIYGYTFGSGTRLTVV.

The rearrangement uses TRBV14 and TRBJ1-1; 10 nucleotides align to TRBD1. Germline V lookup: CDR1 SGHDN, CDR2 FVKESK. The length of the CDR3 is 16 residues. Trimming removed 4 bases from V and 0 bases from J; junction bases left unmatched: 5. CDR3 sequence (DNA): TGTGCCAGCAGCCCCGGGACAGGGGCAATGAACACTGAAGCTTTCTTT. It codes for CASSPGTGAMNTEAFF. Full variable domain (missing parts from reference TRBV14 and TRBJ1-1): EAGVTQFPSHSVIEKGQTVTLRCDPISGHDNLYWYRRVMGKEIKFLLHFVKESKQDESGMPNNRFLAERTGGTYSTLKVQPAELEDSGVYFCASSPGTGAMNTEAFFGQGTRLTVV.

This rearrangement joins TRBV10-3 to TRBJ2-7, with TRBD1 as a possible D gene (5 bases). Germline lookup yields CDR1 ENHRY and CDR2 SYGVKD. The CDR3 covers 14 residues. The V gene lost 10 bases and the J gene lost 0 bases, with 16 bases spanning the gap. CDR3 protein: CASYQGPPSYEQYF. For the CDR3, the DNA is TGTGCCAGTTACCAGGGCCCCCCCTCCTACGAGCAGTACTTC.

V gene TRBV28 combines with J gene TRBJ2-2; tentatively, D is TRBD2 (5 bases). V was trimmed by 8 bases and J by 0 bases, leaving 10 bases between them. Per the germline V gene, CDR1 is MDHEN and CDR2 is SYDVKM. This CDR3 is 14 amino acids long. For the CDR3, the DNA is TGTGCCAGCCGACGGGGTCCGAACACCGGGGAGCTGTTTTTT. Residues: CASRRGPNTGELFF.

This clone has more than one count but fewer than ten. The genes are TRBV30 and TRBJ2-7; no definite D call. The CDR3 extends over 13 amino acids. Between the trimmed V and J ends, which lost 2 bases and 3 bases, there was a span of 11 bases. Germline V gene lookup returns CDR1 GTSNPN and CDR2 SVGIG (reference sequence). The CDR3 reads CAWSPPQVYEQYF. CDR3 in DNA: TGTGCCTGGAGTCCTCCGCAGGTCTACGAGCAGTACTTC. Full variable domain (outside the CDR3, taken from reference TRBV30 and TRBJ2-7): SQTIHQWPATLVQPVGSPLSLECTVEGTSNPNLYWYRQAAGRGLQLLFYSVGIGQISSEVPQNLSASRPQDRQFILSSKKLLLSDSGFYLCAWSPPQVYEQYFGPGTRLTVT.

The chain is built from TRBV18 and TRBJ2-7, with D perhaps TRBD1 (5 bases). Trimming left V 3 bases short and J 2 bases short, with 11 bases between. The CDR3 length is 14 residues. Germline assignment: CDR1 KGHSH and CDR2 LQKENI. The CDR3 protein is CASSPDRATYEQYF. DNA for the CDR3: TGTGCCAGCTCACCCGACAGAGCAACCTACGAGCAGTACTTC.

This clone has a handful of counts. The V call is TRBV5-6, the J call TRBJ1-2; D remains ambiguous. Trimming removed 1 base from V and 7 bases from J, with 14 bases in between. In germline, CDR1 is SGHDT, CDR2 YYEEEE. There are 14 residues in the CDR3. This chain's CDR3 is CASSLPGASGGYTF. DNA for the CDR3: TGTGCCAGCAGCTTGCCCGGTGCGAGTGGTGGCTACACCTTC.

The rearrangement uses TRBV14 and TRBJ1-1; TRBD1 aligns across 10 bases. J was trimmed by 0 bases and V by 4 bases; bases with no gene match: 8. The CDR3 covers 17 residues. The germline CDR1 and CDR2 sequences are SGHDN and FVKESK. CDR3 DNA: TGTGCCAGCAGCCCCCCCGGACAGGGGGTTATGAACACTGAAGCTTTCTTT. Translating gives CASSPPGQGVMNTEAFF. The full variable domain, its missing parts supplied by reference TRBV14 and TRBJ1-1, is EAGVTQFPSHSVIEKGQTVTLRCDPISGHDNLYWYRRVMGKEIKFLLHFVKESKQDESGMPNNRFLAERTGGTYSTLKVQPAELEDSGVYFCASSPPGQGVMNTEAFFGQGTRLTVV.

CDR3 nucleotide sequence: TGTGCCAGCAGCCGACGACAGGGGGCCGACACCGGGGAGCTGTTTTTT. Protein: CASSRRQGADTGELFF. The rearrangement joins TRBV7-9 to TRBJ2-2; TRBD1 matches 10 bases. Germline loops: CDR1 SEHNR, CDR2 FQNEAQ (reference sequence). J lost 3 bases, V lost 5 bases, and 6 bases had no gene match. This CDR3 spans 16 amino acids.

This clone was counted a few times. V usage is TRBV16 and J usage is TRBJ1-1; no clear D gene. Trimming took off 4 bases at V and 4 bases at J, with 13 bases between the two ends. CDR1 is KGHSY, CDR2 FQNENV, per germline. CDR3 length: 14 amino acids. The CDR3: CASSPPGYVTEAFF. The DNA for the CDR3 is TGTGCCAGCAGCCCCCCGGGGTACGTCACTGAAGCTTTCTTT.

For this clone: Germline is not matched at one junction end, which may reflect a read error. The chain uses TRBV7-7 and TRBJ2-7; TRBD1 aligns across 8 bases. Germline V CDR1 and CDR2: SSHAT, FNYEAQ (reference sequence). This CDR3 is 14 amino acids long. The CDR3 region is CASSLRTGNYEQYF. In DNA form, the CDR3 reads TGTGCTAGCAGCTTAAGGACAGGGAACTACGAGCAGTACTTC.

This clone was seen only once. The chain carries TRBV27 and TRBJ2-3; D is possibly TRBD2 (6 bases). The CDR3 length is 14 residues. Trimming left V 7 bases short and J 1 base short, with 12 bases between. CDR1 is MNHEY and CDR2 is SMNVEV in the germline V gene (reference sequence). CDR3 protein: CASTPGGRTDTQYF. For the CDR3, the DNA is TGTGCCAGCACCCCTGGAGGGCGCACAGATACGCAGTATTTT.

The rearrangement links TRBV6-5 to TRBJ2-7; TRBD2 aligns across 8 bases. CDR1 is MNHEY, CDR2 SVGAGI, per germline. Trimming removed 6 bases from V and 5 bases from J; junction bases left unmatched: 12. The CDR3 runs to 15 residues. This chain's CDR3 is CASSRSGISRNEQYF. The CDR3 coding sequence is TGTGCCAGCAGCCGTAGCGGGATCTCACGAAACGAGCAGTACTTC.

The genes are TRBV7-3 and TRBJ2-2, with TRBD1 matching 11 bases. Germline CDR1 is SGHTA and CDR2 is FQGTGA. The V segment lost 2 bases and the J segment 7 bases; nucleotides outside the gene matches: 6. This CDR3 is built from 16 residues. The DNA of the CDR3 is TGTGCCAGCAGCTTATACGGGGACAGGGGGTTCGGGGAGCTGTTTTTT. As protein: CASSLYGDRGFGELFF.

CDR3 nucleotide sequence: TGTGCCAGCAGCCTTACGGACGAGGGAGCTTTCTTT. This translates into CASSLTDEGAFF. V and J are TRBV7-2 and TRBJ1-1; D uncertain. Germline CDR1 and CDR2: SGHTA and FQGNSA. The CDR3 runs 12 residues. V was shortened by 5 bases and J by 10 bases, with 14 bases between the two germline ends.

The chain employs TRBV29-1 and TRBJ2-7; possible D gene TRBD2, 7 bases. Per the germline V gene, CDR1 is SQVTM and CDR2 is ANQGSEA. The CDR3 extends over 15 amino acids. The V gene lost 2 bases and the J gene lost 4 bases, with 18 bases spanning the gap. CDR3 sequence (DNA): TGCAGCGTTGAAATCCCCGGGGGGCTAATATACGAGCAGTACTTC. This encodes CSVEIPGGLIYEQYF.